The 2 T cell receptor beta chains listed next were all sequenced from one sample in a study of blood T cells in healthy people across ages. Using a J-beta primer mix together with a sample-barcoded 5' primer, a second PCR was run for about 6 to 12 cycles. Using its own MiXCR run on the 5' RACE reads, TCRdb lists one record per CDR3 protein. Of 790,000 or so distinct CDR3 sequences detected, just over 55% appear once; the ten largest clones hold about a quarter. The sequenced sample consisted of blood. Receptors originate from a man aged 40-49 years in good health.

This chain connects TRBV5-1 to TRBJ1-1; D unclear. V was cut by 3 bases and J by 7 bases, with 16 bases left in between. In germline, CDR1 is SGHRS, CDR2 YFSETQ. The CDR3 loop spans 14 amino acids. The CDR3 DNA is TGCGCCAGCAGCTCACGGGTCCAGCACGGTGAAGCTTTCTTT. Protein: CASSSRVQHGEAFF.

CDR3 protein: CASSHRQGRNTEAFF. CDR3 coding DNA: TGTGCCAGCAGCCATCGACAGGGAAGGAACACTGAAGCTTTCTTT. The genes are TRBV5-4 and TRBJ1-1; 7 bases align to TRBD1. The ends lost 4 bases at V and 1 base at J; junction bases unmatched: 7. Germline loops: CDR1 SGHNT, CDR2 YYREEE (reference sequence). This CDR3 is 15 amino acids long.